This note documents a single T cell receptor (beta chain) sequence. This CDR3 has 14 residues. Germline assignment: CDR1 KGHSH and CDR2 LQKENI. Unmatched junction bases numbered 5, after V lost 4 bases and J lost 5 bases. Method: immunoSEQ multiplex PCR; TCRdb's copy keeps in-frame clones and lacks some. Of approximately 220,000 clones listed, around 94% are singletons. This entry comes from a study of control samples from healthy donors and cancer patients. This chain links TRBV18 with TRBJ1-1; 9 bases are shared with TRBD1. The sequencing sample was made of blood. This TCR came from a man between 45 and 60 years old in good health. The CDR3, as DNA: TGTGCCAGCTCACGAGGGACAGGGAGGACTGAAGCTTTCTTT. Residues: CASSRGTGRTEAFF.